A selection of T cell receptor beta chains follows, all from one sample in a study of T-cell memory formation after mild COVID-19. Via MiXCR, TCRdb re-called the 5' RACE reads, giving one row per CDR3 protein. Counted here are roughly 370,000 distinct CDR3 sequences, about 15% occurring once; the ten biggest clones make up 20% to 25%. Sequencing was performed on PBMCs or a T cell subset sorted from them (not recorded which). The receptors stem from a man aged 18 to 30 who had mild COVID-19 (a few samples of this study predate the infection). Cell type and time point are not known. Both conserved end residues are trimmed from each CDR3. Clone size is given for some rows only: seen once, a few or many times, or a class if the clone is expanded.

j_call: TRBJ2-6
v_call: TRBV9
clone_size: few
cdr3_length: 13
cdr3_aa: ASSHSRSGANVLT

j_call: TRBJ2-7
v_call: TRBV7-2
clone_size: few
cdr3_length: 12
cdr3_aa: ASSHRDRHYEQY

j_call: TRBJ2-5
v_call: TRBV12-3/TRBV12-4
clone_size: many
cdr3_length: 9
cdr3_aa: ASRLQETQY

j_call: TRBJ2-1
v_call: TRBV3-1
clone_size: few
cdr3_length: 11
cdr3_aa: ASSPSHTRGQF

j_call: TRBJ1-1
v_call: TRBV19
clone_size: few
cdr3_length: 12
cdr3_aa: ASSMGDSNTEAF

j_call: TRBJ2-3
v_call: TRBV15
clone_size: -
cdr3_length: 12
cdr3_aa: ATSGTSGSDTQY

j_call: TRBJ1-5
v_call: TRBV4-1
clone_size: many
cdr3_length: 13
cdr3_aa: ASSSQGVGGQPQH

j_call: TRBJ2-7
v_call: TRBV9
clone_size: -
cdr3_length: 10
cdr3_aa: ASSPFDSSLY

j_call: TRBJ2-3
v_call: TRBV29-1
clone_size: -
cdr3_length: 15
cdr3_aa: SVLPPWDRGLPDTQY

j_call: TRBJ2-1
v_call: TRBV29-1
clone_size: -
cdr3_length: 11
cdr3_aa: SEGLAGHNEQF

j_call: TRBJ2-3
v_call: TRBV6-6
clone_size: -
cdr3_length: 13
cdr3_aa: ASRDGTTHTDTQY

j_call: TRBJ1-5
v_call: TRBV24-1
clone_size: -
cdr3_length: 12
cdr3_aa: ATSDSSGNQPQH

j_call: TRBJ2-1
v_call: TRBV7-7
clone_size: -
cdr3_length: 13
cdr3_aa: ASSLGRWGDNEQF

j_call: TRBJ1-2
v_call: TRBV4-1
clone_size: few
cdr3_length: 12
cdr3_aa: ASSPQGSPRGYT

j_call: TRBJ2-7
v_call: TRBV7-2
clone_size: few
cdr3_length: 14
cdr3_aa: ASSAARGGLVYEQY

j_call: TRBJ1-4
v_call: TRBV25-1
clone_size: -
cdr3_length: 13
cdr3_aa: ASSERSGGFEKLF

j_call: TRBJ1-2
v_call: TRBV11-2
clone_size: -
cdr3_length: 14
cdr3_aa: ASSSDHPGFDYGYT

j_call: TRBJ2-1
v_call: TRBV28
clone_size: few
cdr3_length: 17
cdr3_aa: ASSLLFSGGAWVHNEQF

j_call: TRBJ2-5
v_call: TRBV7-8
clone_size: -
cdr3_length: 13
cdr3_aa: ASSQPGQLQETQY

j_call: TRBJ2-3
v_call: TRBV28
clone_size: few
cdr3_length: 11
cdr3_aa: AAEPGNTDTQY

j_call: TRBJ2-7
v_call: TRBV5-1
clone_size: -
cdr3_length: 12
cdr3_aa: ASSFVTATGQQY

j_call: TRBJ2-5
v_call: TRBV20-1
clone_size: few
cdr3_length: 13
cdr3_aa: SARDGRDWRETQY

j_call: TRBJ1-4
v_call: TRBV6-5
clone_size: -
cdr3_length: 13
cdr3_aa: ASSNNRDRFQGLF

j_call: TRBJ2-1
v_call: TRBV6-5
clone_size: few
cdr3_length: 15
cdr3_aa: ASRRGSGGAHRNEQF

j_call: TRBJ2-7
v_call: TRBV7-6
clone_size: -
cdr3_length: 13
cdr3_aa: ASSPQGISTYEQY

j_call: TRBJ2-5
v_call: TRBV7-9
clone_size: few
cdr3_length: 13
cdr3_aa: ASSSYRGGQETQY

j_call: TRBJ2-3
v_call: TRBV5-1
clone_size: many
cdr3_length: 14
cdr3_aa: ASSFGTSGGTDTQY

j_call: TRBJ2-1
v_call: TRBV5-1
clone_size: -
cdr3_length: 13
cdr3_aa: ASSLEGQGWDEQF

j_call: TRBJ1-5
v_call: TRBV11-2
clone_size: -
cdr3_length: 13
cdr3_aa: ASSPRGRGNQPQH

j_call: TRBJ1-6
v_call: TRBV6-6
clone_size: -
cdr3_length: 15
cdr3_aa: ASSGPLRISYNSPLH

j_call: TRBJ2-3
v_call: TRBV4-1
clone_size: -
cdr3_length: 14
cdr3_aa: ASSHPARGGTDTQY

j_call: TRBJ1-2
v_call: TRBV5-1
clone_size: -
cdr3_length: 13
cdr3_aa: ASSFVGTAFYGYT

j_call: TRBJ2-1
v_call: TRBV6-5
clone_size: -
cdr3_length: 14
cdr3_aa: ASRIQRGHDYNEQF

j_call: TRBJ1-5
v_call: TRBV19
clone_size: -
cdr3_length: 13
cdr3_aa: ASSTWTGSNQPQH

j_call: TRBJ1-1
v_call: TRBV7-2
clone_size: few
cdr3_length: 9
cdr3_aa: ASSWAGGAF

j_call: TRBJ2-2
v_call: TRBV24-1
clone_size: few
cdr3_length: 15
cdr3_aa: ATSDFPPSGGPGELF

j_call: TRBJ2-1
v_call: TRBV6-1
clone_size: few
cdr3_length: 12
cdr3_aa: ASSQGAFDNEQF

j_call: TRBJ1-2
v_call: TRBV10-3
clone_size: -
cdr3_length: 10
cdr3_aa: AIKGQGYGYT

j_call: TRBJ2-1
v_call: TRBV7-9
clone_size: few
cdr3_length: 13
cdr3_aa: ASSQRGQGMGEQF

j_call: TRBJ2-1
v_call: TRBV7-9
clone_size: -
cdr3_length: 14
cdr3_aa: ASRLGRTGPHNEQF

j_call: TRBJ2-5
v_call: TRBV7-9
clone_size: many
cdr3_length: 13
cdr3_aa: ASSLVGLGGETQY

j_call: TRBJ2-3
v_call: TRBV5-1
clone_size: -
cdr3_length: 13
cdr3_aa: ASSLRTGTLRAQY

j_call: TRBJ2-2
v_call: TRBV5-1
clone_size: few
cdr3_length: 13
cdr3_aa: ASSFSGVRTGELF

j_call: TRBJ2-5
v_call: TRBV4-3
clone_size: few
cdr3_length: 11
cdr3_aa: ASSRRGTGTQY

j_call: TRBJ1-1
v_call: TRBV12-3/TRBV12-4
clone_size: -
cdr3_length: 10
cdr3_aa: ASSGCNTEAF